This T cell receptor (beta chain) came from a study of cytomegalovirus exposure and HLA in healthy donors. Study outcomes and limitations: Some public TCRs appeared in many individuals, while most sequences were rare.

This PCR relied on a set of 60 Vbeta primers and 13 Jbeta primers. Assay used: immunoSEQ multiplex PCR; TCRdb lists only in-frame clones, some missing. This table has 130,000 to 150,000 clones, 76% appearing once. On this clone itself: No antigen is known for it.

Looked up from germline, CDR1 is SQVTM and CDR2 is ANQGSEA. CDR3 length: 13 residues. V lost 6 bases to trimming and J lost 1 base, with 12 bases between them. The sequence was obtained from a woman in her thirties or forties in good health and CMV-seronegative. The chain carries TRBV29-1 and TRBJ1-1; no firm D call. The sequencing sample was made of PBMCs. CDR3 in DNA: TGCAGCGTGCGCCTAGGGAGGAACACTGAAGCTTTCTTT. Its translation: CSVRLGRNTEAFF.